The rows below give T cell receptor beta chains drawn from one sample of a study of cytotoxic CD8 clonotypes in ibrutinib-treated CLL. Clones were read by immunoSEQ multiplex PCR, and TCRdb kept only the in-frame ones, dropping some. This sample has around 92,000 clones, with roughly three quarters found just once. The sequenced sample was PBMCs, obtained after 24 months of ibrutinib treatment. The receptors come from a human donor with chronic lymphocytic leukemia. CDR3s include the opening cysteine and the closing phenylalanine or tryptophan. A D gene is named only where the DNA matches it firmly. A row's size may be missing; if present it is once, few, many or a size class.

d_call: -; j_call: TRBJ2-7; v_call: TRBV20-1; clone_size: -; cdr3_nt: TGCAGTGCTAGAGCATACGAGCAGTACTTC; cdr3_aa: CSARAYEQYF
d_call: TRBD2; j_call: TRBJ2-2; v_call: TRBV11-2; clone_size: few; cdr3_nt: TGTGCCAGCAGCTTAGTACTAGCGGGAGGCACCGGGGAGCTGTTTTTT; cdr3_aa: CASSLVLAGGTGELFF
d_call: TRBD2; j_call: TRBJ2-1; v_call: TRBV11-3; clone_size: -; cdr3_nt: TGTGCCAGCAGCTTAGATAGCGGGCCCTCCTACAATGAGCAGTTCTTC; cdr3_aa: CASSLDSGPSYNEQFF
d_call: -; j_call: TRBJ2-5; v_call: TRBV18; clone_size: -; cdr3_nt: TGTGCCAGCTCACCGGGGGTAGAAGAGACCCAGTACTTC; cdr3_aa: CASSPGVEETQYF
d_call: TRBD1; j_call: TRBJ2-3; v_call: TRBV7-3; clone_size: -; cdr3_nt: TGTGCCAGCAGCTTCCAGACAGGGCCAGATACGCAGTATTTT; cdr3_aa: CASSFQTGPDTQYF
d_call: -; j_call: TRBJ1-2; v_call: TRBV27; clone_size: few; cdr3_nt: TGTGCCAGCAGTCCCTCTGGTAACTATGGCTACACCTTC; cdr3_aa: CASSPSGNYGYTF
d_call: -; j_call: TRBJ2-3; v_call: TRBV7-2; clone_size: -; cdr3_nt: TGTGCCAGCACTACTTATACAGATACGCAGTATTTT; cdr3_aa: CASTTYTDTQYF
d_call: -; j_call: TRBJ1-2; v_call: TRBV7-2; clone_size: -; cdr3_nt: TGTGCCAGCAGCTTAGGGCAGGGCAGGAGTTTTGGCTACACCTTC; cdr3_aa: CASSLGQGRSFGYTF
d_call: TRBD1; j_call: TRBJ2-4; v_call: TRBV18; clone_size: -; cdr3_nt: TGTGCCAGCTCACCCTCCTCGGCCAGGGGGCCAGAAAACATTCAGTACTTC; cdr3_aa: CASSPSSARGPENIQYF
d_call: TRBD2; j_call: TRBJ2-5; v_call: TRBV27; clone_size: -; cdr3_nt: TGTGCCAGCAGCCCCGCCAGACTAGCGGGGGCTCAGTACTTC; cdr3_aa: CASSPARLAGAQYF
d_call: -; j_call: TRBJ2-6; v_call: TRBV5-1; clone_size: -; cdr3_nt: TGCGCCAGCAGCCTGGGAGGGGGCGGGGCCAACGTCCTGACTTTC; cdr3_aa: CASSLGGGGANVLTF
d_call: -; j_call: TRBJ1-5; v_call: TRBV9; clone_size: -; cdr3_nt: TGTGCCAGCAGCCCCAGGCCGGGCCAGCCCCAGCATTTT; cdr3_aa: CASSPRPGQPQHF
d_call: -; j_call: TRBJ2-2; v_call: TRBV7-3; clone_size: -; cdr3_nt: TGTGCCAGCAGCCAGAGACACGTCACCGGGGAGCTGTTTTTT; cdr3_aa: CASSQRHVTGELFF
d_call: -; j_call: TRBJ1-2; v_call: TRBV30; clone_size: -; cdr3_nt: TGTGCCTGGAGTGAAAACGGTGGCTACACCTTC; cdr3_aa: CAWSENGGYTF
d_call: -; j_call: TRBJ2-5; v_call: TRBV5-1; clone_size: -; cdr3_nt: TGCGCCAGCAGCTTGGTCCCGGCACAAGAGACCCAGTACTTC; cdr3_aa: CASSLVPAQETQYF
d_call: TRBD1; j_call: TRBJ1-1; v_call: TRBV4-2; clone_size: few; cdr3_nt: TGTGCCAGCAGCCAAGATGAGGGGGCCCTACATTTGCCTTTCTTT; cdr3_aa: CASSQDEGALHLPFF
d_call: -; j_call: TRBJ2-5; v_call: TRBV6-1; clone_size: -; cdr3_nt: TGTGCCAGCAGCCAGGGAGGTCGAGAGACCCAGTACTTC; cdr3_aa: CASSQGGRETQYF
d_call: TRBD2; j_call: TRBJ2-3; v_call: TRBV7-9; clone_size: -; cdr3_nt: TGTGCCAGCACCCCGTTAGCGGGGGTGAACACAGATACGCAGTATTTT; cdr3_aa: CASTPLAGVNTDTQYF
d_call: TRBD2; j_call: TRBJ2-7; v_call: TRBV19; clone_size: few; cdr3_nt: TGTGCCAGTAGTATGGGCGGGAGCGGGACCTACGAGCAGTACTTC; cdr3_aa: CASSMGGSGTYEQYF
d_call: TRBD1; j_call: TRBJ2-7; v_call: TRBV5-1; clone_size: -; cdr3_nt: TGCGCCAGCAGCGGGACAGGGGGATCGCTCGAGCAGTACTTC; cdr3_aa: CASSGTGGSLEQYF
d_call: -; j_call: TRBJ2-3; v_call: TRBV10-1; clone_size: -; cdr3_nt: TGCGCCAGCAGCCGCCACGGGACCGCCGGTCGGTGGGGCACAGATACGCAGTATTTT; cdr3_aa: CASSRHGTAGRWGTDTQYF
d_call: TRBD1; j_call: TRBJ2-7; v_call: TRBV5-1; clone_size: -; cdr3_nt: TGCGCCAGCAGCTTGGGGGTCGTTTCGGACAGGTGGGTCTACGAGCAGTACTTC; cdr3_aa: CASSLGVVSDRWVYEQYF
d_call: -; j_call: TRBJ2-7; v_call: TRBV10-3; clone_size: -; cdr3_nt: TGTGCCATCAGGGGACAAACATACGAGCAGTACTTC; cdr3_aa: CAIRGQTYEQYF
d_call: -; j_call: TRBJ2-7; v_call: TRBV5-1; clone_size: few; cdr3_nt: TGCGCCAGCAGCTTGAGTACAGGCCGCTCCTACGAGCAGTACTTC; cdr3_aa: CASSLSTGRSYEQYF
d_call: -; j_call: TRBJ2-7; v_call: TRBV7-3; clone_size: -; cdr3_nt: TGTGCCAGCTTCTACGGGACGTCCTACGAGCAGTACTTC; cdr3_aa: CASFYGTSYEQYF
d_call: TRBD2; j_call: TRBJ2-7; v_call: TRBV6-5; clone_size: once; cdr3_nt: TGTGCCAGCAGTTACTCGGCTAGCGGGAGACAGGTCGAGCAGTACTTC; cdr3_aa: CASSYSASGRQVEQYF
d_call: -; j_call: TRBJ2-7; v_call: TRBV14; clone_size: -; cdr3_nt: TGTGCCAGCAGCCAAGGGTTAGTTATTGGCCACGAGCAGTACTTC; cdr3_aa: CASSQGLVIGHEQYF
d_call: -; j_call: TRBJ2-1; v_call: TRBV10-1; clone_size: -; cdr3_nt: TGCGCCAGCGTCCTCGGGACACCCAAGGACGAGCAGTTCTTC; cdr3_aa: CASVLGTPKDEQFF
d_call: -; j_call: TRBJ1-3; v_call: TRBV6-5; clone_size: -; cdr3_nt: TGTGCCAGCATTCCCGGGGGCTCTGGAAACACCATATATTTT; cdr3_aa: CASIPGGSGNTIYF
d_call: -; j_call: TRBJ2-7; v_call: TRBV7-9; clone_size: -; cdr3_nt: TGTGCCAGCAGCCTGGGCAGGACAGTCTCCTACGAGCAGTACTTC; cdr3_aa: CASSLGRTVSYEQYF
d_call: -; j_call: TRBJ1-4; v_call: TRBV5-1; clone_size: few; cdr3_nt: TGCGCCAGCAGCTTGGGTCTCATAGGGGGAAAACTGTTTTTT; cdr3_aa: CASSLGLIGGKLFF
d_call: -; j_call: TRBJ1-5; v_call: TRBV18; clone_size: -; cdr3_nt: TGTGCCAGCTCACCACCGAATAGGGAGGGTCAGCCCCAGCATTTT; cdr3_aa: CASSPPNREGQPQHF
d_call: -; j_call: TRBJ2-7; v_call: TRBV5-1; clone_size: -; cdr3_nt: TGCGCCAGCAGCTTGCGGGCAGACCCTAAAGAGCAGTACTTC; cdr3_aa: CASSLRADPKEQYF
d_call: -; j_call: TRBJ1-3; v_call: TRBV25-1; clone_size: -; cdr3_nt: TGTGCCAGCAGGGCCTTCTCAGGGGCCCCAAAGAACACCATATATTTT; cdr3_aa: CASRAFSGAPKNTIYF
d_call: TRBD1; j_call: TRBJ1-3; v_call: TRBV5-1; clone_size: few; cdr3_nt: TGCGCCAGCAGCCCCCAGGGACAGAGCTCTGGAAACACCATATATTTT; cdr3_aa: CASSPQGQSSGNTIYF
d_call: TRBD2; j_call: TRBJ2-1; v_call: TRBV5-6; clone_size: -; cdr3_nt: TGTGCCAGCACCTTGGGGACTAGCGAATACAATGAGCAGTTCTTC; cdr3_aa: CASTLGTSEYNEQFF
d_call: TRBD1; j_call: TRBJ2-2; v_call: TRBV19; clone_size: many; cdr3_nt: TGTGCCAGTAGTCTTGACAGGGGGCTCGGGGAGCTGTTTTTT; cdr3_aa: CASSLDRGLGELFF
d_call: TRBD1; j_call: TRBJ2-5; v_call: TRBV5-4; clone_size: -; cdr3_nt: TGTGCCAGCAGCTTGTTGCAGGGGGCGGAGACCCAGTACTTC; cdr3_aa: CASSLLQGAETQYF
d_call: -; j_call: TRBJ2-3; v_call: TRBV27; clone_size: large; cdr3_nt: TGTGCCAGCAGTTTATGGGCAGATACGCAGTATTTT; cdr3_aa: CASSLWADTQYF
d_call: TRBD1; j_call: TRBJ1-4; v_call: TRBV6-1; clone_size: -; cdr3_nt: TGTGCCAGCAGTGAACGGGACAGGGGCAATGAAAAACTGTTTTTT; cdr3_aa: CASSERDRGNEKLFF
d_call: TRBD1; j_call: TRBJ1-4; v_call: TRBV7-9; clone_size: few; cdr3_nt: TGTGCCAGCAGCTTAGCGGGACAGGGACAGGAAAAACTGTTTTTT; cdr3_aa: CASSLAGQGQEKLFF
d_call: -; j_call: TRBJ1-3; v_call: TRBV10-3; clone_size: -; cdr3_nt: TGTGCCATCAGTGAGAAGGCGAAGCCTGGAAACACCATATATTTT; cdr3_aa: CAISEKAKPGNTIYF
d_call: -; j_call: TRBJ1-1; v_call: TRBV28; clone_size: -; cdr3_nt: TGTGCCAGCAGCCTTGGCCACACTGAAGCTTTCTTT; cdr3_aa: CASSLGHTEAFF
d_call: -; j_call: TRBJ1-5; v_call: TRBV7-9; clone_size: few; cdr3_nt: TGTGCCAGCAGCGCAGGGACTACGGCCCAGCATTTT; cdr3_aa: CASSAGTTAQHF
d_call: -; j_call: TRBJ1-5; v_call: TRBV10-3; clone_size: -; cdr3_nt: TGTGCCATCAGTGTGGGGCGCCTCAATCAAGCCGGTCAGCCCCAGCATTTT; cdr3_aa: CAISVGRLNQAGQPQHF
d_call: TRBD1; j_call: TRBJ1-4; v_call: TRBV30; clone_size: -; cdr3_nt: TGTGCCTGGAGTGCTGCACAGGGGGCACGAGAAAAACTGTTTTTT; cdr3_aa: CAWSAAQGAREKLFF
d_call: -; j_call: TRBJ1-1; v_call: TRBV19; clone_size: -; cdr3_nt: TGTGCCAGTAGTAGAGGGGGGGCCACTGAAGCTTTCTTT; cdr3_aa: CASSRGGATEAFF
d_call: -; j_call: TRBJ2-7; v_call: TRBV18; clone_size: few; cdr3_nt: TGTGCCAGCTCACCACCGAATCGGGGGAGCGACGAGCAGTACTTC; cdr3_aa: CASSPPNRGSDEQYF
d_call: TRBD1; j_call: TRBJ2-7; v_call: TRBV27; clone_size: -; cdr3_nt: TGTGCCAGCGGCAGAAGGACAGGGCTCTACGAGCAGTACTTC; cdr3_aa: CASGRRTGLYEQYF
d_call: TRBD1; j_call: TRBJ1-1; v_call: TRBV6-1; clone_size: once; cdr3_nt: TGTGCCAGCAGTTCCGGACAGGCGGGAGGCACTGAAGCTTTCTTT; cdr3_aa: CASSSGQAGGTEAFF
d_call: -; j_call: TRBJ1-2; v_call: TRBV2; clone_size: -; cdr3_nt: TGTGCCAGCATACCGGGACACGACTATGGCTACACCTTC; cdr3_aa: CASIPGHDYGYTF
d_call: -; j_call: TRBJ2-3; v_call: TRBV18; clone_size: once; cdr3_nt: TGTGCCAGCTCACCACGCGGGGTAGTCACAGATACGCAGTATTTT; cdr3_aa: CASSPRGVVTDTQYF
d_call: -; j_call: TRBJ2-2; v_call: TRBV5-1; clone_size: -; cdr3_nt: TGCGCCAGCAGGGGATTCCGGGACAAAAGTTCGGGGGAGCTGTTTTTT; cdr3_aa: CASRGFRDKSSGELFF
d_call: TRBD2; j_call: TRBJ2-7; v_call: TRBV7-9; clone_size: -; cdr3_nt: TGTGCCAGCAGCCGCCGACTAGCGGGAGCCATCTCGGAAGAGCAGTACTTC; cdr3_aa: CASSRRLAGAISEEQYF
d_call: -; j_call: TRBJ2-5; v_call: TRBV6-5; clone_size: -; cdr3_nt: TGTGCCAGCAGTTACTCAGGCAGGCCCCAAGAGACCCAGTACTTC; cdr3_aa: CASSYSGRPQETQYF